A selection of T cell receptor beta chains follows, all from one sample in a study of T cell changes during pregnancy in multiple sclerosis. Some clones are missing from TCRdb's copy, which holds only in-frame ones; the method was immunoSEQ multiplex PCR. The table shows about 64,000 clones, with 90% occurring only once. The source was peripheral blood, collected in the second trimester of pregnancy. Source of these receptors: a female donor in good health, enrolled as a control in a pregnancy study. The conserved cysteine and the conserved F or W are not part of the CDR3 here. Fields, in order: V gene, CDR3 protein.

>TRBV7-9
ARTGKGNNEQF
>TRBV7-9
ASSLAPSGTLPYEQY
>TRBV14
ASSQVAGVMHNEQF
>TRBV6-5
ASQDTRYSNQPQH
>TRBV27
ASRLVPREEAF
>TRBV9
ASSVGGQGAKLF
>TRBV12-5
ASGSGQGANEQF
>TRBV19
ASHIGTRGATGELF
>TRBV28
ASSSTGNYGYT
>TRBV5-1
ASSLTGGYGEKLF
>TRBV21-1
ASSKDPADMNTEAF
>TRBV19
ASSVTGGNTEAF
>TRBV5-4
ASSLGVLAGYEQY
>TRBV7-8
ASSLLRRATNEKLF
>TRBV4-1
ASSPSGAGATYEQY
>TRBV7-9
ASSPPYAGSPLH
>TRBV5-1
ASSSPGTGGRGEQY
>TRBV4-1
ASSQDKREGWNEQF
>TRBV28
ASSGRTGVDRELF
>TRBV9
ASSDGTSRGNEQF
>TRBV5-1
ASSLEQGTQY
>TRBV2
ASRTSGEAYNEQF
>TRBV18
ASSPGDETQY